One TCR beta chain is described in this entry. Its specificity is not known. TCRdb reanalysed the reads using MiXCR and keeps one entry per CDR3 protein. Here the sample spans roughly 500,000 distinct CDR3 sequences, about 33% being singletons. This sample is part of a study of T cell repertoires in cytomegalovirus infection. About the research overall: HLA-B-restricted CMV epitopes that are well studied, plus recently identified HLA-C-restricted ones, were used by the study. An indication of both CMV infection and matching HLA type came from public TCR beta signatures.

This CDR3 has 15 residues. The J segment lost 5 bases and the V segment lost 2 bases, leaving 7 bases of the junction unmatched. CDR1 and CDR2 (germline): MDHEN, SYDVKM. Study-level results: HLA-C-restricted CMV clonotypes gave the most frequent clonotype in two of eight donors. Identification of carriers of CMV plus the relevant HLA was achieved through cumulative public TCR beta family frequency.

The V call is TRBV28, the J call TRBJ2-7, with 9 bases matching TRBD2. The sequence came from a human donor in good health (CMV status not recorded). Some clones in this sample may be carry-over from other donors' samples. The material was cultured PBMCs, obtained from culture after CMV antigen stimulation. The CDR3: CASSLIAGGNNEQYF. The CDR3 nucleotides are TGTGCCAGCAGTTTAATTGCGGGGGGGAACAACGAGCAGTACTTC. The full variable domain, its missing parts supplied by reference TRBV28 and TRBJ2-7, is DVKVTQSSRYLVKRTGEKVFLECVQDMDHENMFWYRQDPGLGLRLIYFSYDVKMKEKGDIPEGYSVSREKKERFSLILESASTNQTSMYLCASSLIAGGNNEQYFGPGTRLTVT.